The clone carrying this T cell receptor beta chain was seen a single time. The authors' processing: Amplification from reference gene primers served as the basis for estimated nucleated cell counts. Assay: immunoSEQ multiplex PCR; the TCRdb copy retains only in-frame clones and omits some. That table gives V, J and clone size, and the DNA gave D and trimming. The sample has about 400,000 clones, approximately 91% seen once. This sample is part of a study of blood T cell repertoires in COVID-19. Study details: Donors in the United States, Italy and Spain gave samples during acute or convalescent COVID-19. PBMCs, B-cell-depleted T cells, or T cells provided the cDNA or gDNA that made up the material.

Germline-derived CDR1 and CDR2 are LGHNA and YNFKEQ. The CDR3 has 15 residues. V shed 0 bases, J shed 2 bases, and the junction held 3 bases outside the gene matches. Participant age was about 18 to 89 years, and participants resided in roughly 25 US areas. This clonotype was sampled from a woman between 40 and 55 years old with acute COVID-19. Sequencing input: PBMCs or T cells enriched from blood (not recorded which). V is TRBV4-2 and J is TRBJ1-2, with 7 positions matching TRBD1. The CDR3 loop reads CASSQDLTGNYGYTF. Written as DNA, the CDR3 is TGTGCCAGCAGCCAAGATCTGACAGGGAACTATGGCTACACCTTC.